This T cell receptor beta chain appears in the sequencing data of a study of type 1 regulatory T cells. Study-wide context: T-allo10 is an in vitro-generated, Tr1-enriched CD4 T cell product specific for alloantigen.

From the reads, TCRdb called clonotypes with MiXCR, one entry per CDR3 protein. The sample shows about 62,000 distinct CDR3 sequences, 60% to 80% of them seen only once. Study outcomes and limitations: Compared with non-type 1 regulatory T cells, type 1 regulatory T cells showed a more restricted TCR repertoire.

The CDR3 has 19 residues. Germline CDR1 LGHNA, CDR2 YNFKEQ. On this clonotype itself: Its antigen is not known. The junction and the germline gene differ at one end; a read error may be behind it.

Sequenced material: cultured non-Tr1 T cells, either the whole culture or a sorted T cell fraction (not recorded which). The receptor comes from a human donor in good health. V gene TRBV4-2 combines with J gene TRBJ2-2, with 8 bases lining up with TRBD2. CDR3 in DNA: TGTGCCAGCGGCCAAGGAGCGTCCAGCGGGAGCCTGAACACCGGGGAGCTGTTTTTT. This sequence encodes CASGQGASSGSLNTGELFF.